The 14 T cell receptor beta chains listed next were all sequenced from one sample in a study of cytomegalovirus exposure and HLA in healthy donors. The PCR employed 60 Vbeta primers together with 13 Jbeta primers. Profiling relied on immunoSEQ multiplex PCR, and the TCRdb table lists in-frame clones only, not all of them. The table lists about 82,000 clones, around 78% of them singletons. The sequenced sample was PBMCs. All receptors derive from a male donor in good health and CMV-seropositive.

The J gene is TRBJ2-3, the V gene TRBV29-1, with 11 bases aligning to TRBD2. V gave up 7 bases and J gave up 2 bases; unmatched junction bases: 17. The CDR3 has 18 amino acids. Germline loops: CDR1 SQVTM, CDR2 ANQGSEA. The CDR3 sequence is CSEKGQLIAGGITDTQYF. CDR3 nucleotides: TGCAGCGAAAAGGGACAACTAATAGCGGGAGGGATCACAGATACGCAGTATTTT.

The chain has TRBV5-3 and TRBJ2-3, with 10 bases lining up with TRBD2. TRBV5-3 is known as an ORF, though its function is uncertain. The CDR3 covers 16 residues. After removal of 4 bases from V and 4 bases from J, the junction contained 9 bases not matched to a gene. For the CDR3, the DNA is TGTGCCAGAAGCCGGGGGAGCGGGAGGGCCTCAGATACGCAGTATTTT. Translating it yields CARSRGSGRASDTQYF.

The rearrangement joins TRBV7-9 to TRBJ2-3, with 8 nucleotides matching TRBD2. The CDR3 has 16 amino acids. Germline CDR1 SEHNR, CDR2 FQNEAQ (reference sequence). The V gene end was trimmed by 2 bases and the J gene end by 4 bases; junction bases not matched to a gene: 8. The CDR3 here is CASSLLQLAAADTQYF. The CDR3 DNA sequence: TGTGCCAGCAGCTTACTCCAACTAGCGGCCGCAGATACGCAGTATTTT.

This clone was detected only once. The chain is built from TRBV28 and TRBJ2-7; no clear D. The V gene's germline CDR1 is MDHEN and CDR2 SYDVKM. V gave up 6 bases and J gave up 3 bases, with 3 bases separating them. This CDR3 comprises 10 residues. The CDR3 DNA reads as TGTGCCAGCAGCAACTACGAGCAGTACTTC. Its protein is CASSNYEQYF.

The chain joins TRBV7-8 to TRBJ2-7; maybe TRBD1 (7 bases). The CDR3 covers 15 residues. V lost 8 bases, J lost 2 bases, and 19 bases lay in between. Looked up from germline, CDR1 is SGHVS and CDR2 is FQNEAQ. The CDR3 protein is CASRNRGRGAYEQYF. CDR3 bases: TGTGCCAGCCGCAACAGGGGCAGGGGGGCCTACGAGCAGTACTTC.

CDR3 protein: CASRDSLGYGYTF. The CDR3 DNA is TGTGCCAGTAGGGACAGCTTGGGGTATGGCTACACCTTC. The J gene is TRBJ1-2, the V gene TRBV28; 7 nucleotides align to TRBD1. From germline, CDR1 is MDHEN and CDR2 SYDVKM. Trimming removed 9 bases from V and 5 bases from J; junction bases left unmatched: 9. The CDR3 extends over 13 amino acids.

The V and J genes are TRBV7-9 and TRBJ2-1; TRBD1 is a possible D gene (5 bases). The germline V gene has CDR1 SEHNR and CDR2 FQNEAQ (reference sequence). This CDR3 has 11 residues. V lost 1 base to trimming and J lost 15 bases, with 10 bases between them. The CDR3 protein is CASSLGGQLFF. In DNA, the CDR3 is TGTGCCAGCAGCTTAGGGGGCCAGCTGTTCTTC.

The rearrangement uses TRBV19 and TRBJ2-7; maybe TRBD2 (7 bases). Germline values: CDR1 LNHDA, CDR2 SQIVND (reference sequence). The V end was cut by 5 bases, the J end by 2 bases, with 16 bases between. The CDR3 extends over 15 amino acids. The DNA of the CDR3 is TGTGCCAGTAGTGGGGGGGACATGGCGGCCTACGAGCAGTACTTC. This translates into CASSGGDMAAYEQYF.

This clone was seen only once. The CDR3 region has the DNA TGTGCCAGCAGCTTCGGGTCTAGCGGGGGGGCGGAGACCCAGTACTTC. Residues: CASSFGSSGGAETQYF. The chain uses TRBV11-2 and TRBJ2-5; 12 bases are a match to TRBD2. From germline, CDR1 is SGHAT and CDR2 FQNNGV. The CDR3 loop spans 16 amino acids. V shed 3 bases and J 5 bases; nucleotides not matched to a gene: 7.

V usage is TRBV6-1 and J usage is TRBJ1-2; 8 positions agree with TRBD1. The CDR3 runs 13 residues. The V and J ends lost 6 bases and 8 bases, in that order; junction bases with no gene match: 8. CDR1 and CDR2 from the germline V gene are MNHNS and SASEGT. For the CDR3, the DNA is TGTGCCAGCAGCCGCGGACAGGGCTGGGGCTACACCTTC. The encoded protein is CASSRGQGWGYTF.

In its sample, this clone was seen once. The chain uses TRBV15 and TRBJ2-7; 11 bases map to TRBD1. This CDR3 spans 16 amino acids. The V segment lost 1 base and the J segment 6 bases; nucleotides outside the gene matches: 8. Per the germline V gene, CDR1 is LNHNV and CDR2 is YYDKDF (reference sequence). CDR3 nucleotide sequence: TGTGCCACCAGCAGAGGGGCCGGGACAGGGGGAGTCGAGCAGTACTTC. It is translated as CATSRGAGTGGVEQYF.

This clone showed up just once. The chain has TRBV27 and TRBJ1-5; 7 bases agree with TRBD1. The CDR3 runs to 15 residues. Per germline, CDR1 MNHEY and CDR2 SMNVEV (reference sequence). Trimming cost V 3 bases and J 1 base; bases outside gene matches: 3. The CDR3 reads CASSLRGPSNQPQHF. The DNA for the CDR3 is TGTGCCAGCAGTTTGAGGGGGCCGAGCAATCAGCCCCAGCATTTT.

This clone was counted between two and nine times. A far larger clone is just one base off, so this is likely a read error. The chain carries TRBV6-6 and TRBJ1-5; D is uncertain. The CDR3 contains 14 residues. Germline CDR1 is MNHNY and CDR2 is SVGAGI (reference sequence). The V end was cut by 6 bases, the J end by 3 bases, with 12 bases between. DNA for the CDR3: TGTGCCAGCAGCAGCGGACCTTTCAATCAGCCCCAGCATTTT. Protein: CASSSGPFNQPQHF.

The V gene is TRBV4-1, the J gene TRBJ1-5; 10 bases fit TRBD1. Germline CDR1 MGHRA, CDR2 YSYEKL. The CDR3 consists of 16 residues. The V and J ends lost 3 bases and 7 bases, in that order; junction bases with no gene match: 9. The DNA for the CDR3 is TGCGCCAGCAGCCAGACGGGACAGGGGAATGGGCAGCCCCAGCATTTT. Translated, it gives CASSQTGQGNGQPQHF.